This T cell receptor (beta chain) comes out of a study of T-cell memory formation after mild COVID-19. Turning to the study itself: TCR clusters largely stayed donor specific.

cDNA libraries for TCR alpha and TCR beta, carrying sample barcodes and UMIs, came from 5'RACE with constant-segment primers. TCRdb re-called the 5' RACE reads through MiXCR, storing one row per CDR3 protein. This table has over 450,000 distinct CDR3 sequences, approximately 20% appearing once. The CDR3 has 15 amino acids. The germline CDR1 and CDR2 sequences are KGHSH and LQKENI. Trimming removed 0 bases at V and 3 bases at J, with 11 bases between. This clonotype turned up a few times. This TCR was recovered from an adult woman who had mild COVID-19 (a few samples of this study predate the infection). Cell type and time point are not known. The V and J genes are TRBV18 and TRBJ1-1; D is ambiguous. Input material: PBMCs or a T cell subset sorted from them (not recorded which). The CDR3 region has the DNA TGTGCCAGCTCACCACCGAACGGGAGGGACACTGAAGCTTTCTTT. This encodes CASSPPNGRDTEAFF. Based on the CDR3 plus reference TRBV18 and TRBJ1-1, the full variable domain is NAGVMQNPRHLVRRRGQEARLRCSPMKGHSHVYWYRQLPEEGLKFMVYLQKENIIDESGMPKERFSAEFPKEGPSILRIQQVVRGDSAAYFCASSPPNGRDTEAFFGQGTRLTVV.